This T cell receptor beta chain was captured by sequencing in a study of spatial heterogeneity in lung cancer. Time point indicated: sample taken at primary tumor resection. Frozen PBMC, nontumor lung or tumor provided whole RNA, which was sequenced unsorted. At least ten counts were recorded for this clonotype. Its antigen is not identified. Broader study findings: More often at tumor resection than at routine follow-up, ubiquitous expanded tumor TCRs were detected in the blood.

Individually, TCR cDNA molecules were each labelled with a unique molecular identifier. TCRdb independently ran MiXCR on the 5' RACE reads; one entry per CDR3 protein. Counted here are over 90,000 distinct CDR3 sequences, roughly 9.5% occurring once; the ten biggest clones make up 6.5% to 8.5%. The sequencing here drew on PBMCs, taken at surgery. The sequence was obtained from a male donor with early-stage non-small cell lung cancer.

The CDR3: CSAAEYLNTEAFF. In DNA form, the CDR3 reads TGCAGTGCTGCCGAGTATTTGAACACTGAAGCTTTCTTT. The V and J genes are TRBV20-1 and TRBJ1-1; D ambiguous. The V and J ends lost 5 bases and 0 bases respectively, with 10 bases between them. The CDR3 sequence is 13 residues long. Looked up from germline, CDR1 is DFQATT and CDR2 is SNEGSKA (reference sequence).